A selection of T cell receptor beta chains follows, all from one sample in a study of T-cell reconstitution after alpha-beta-depleted transplantation in children. TCRdb reanalysed the PCR reads using MiXCR and keeps one entry per CDR3 protein. This sample yields hundreds of thousands of distinct CDR3 sequences, of which around 17% are seen a single time; around 0.96% belongs to the top ten. The sample was PBMCs from the stem cell graft donor, taken from the stem cell graft. These TCRs come from a human donor who donated a stem cell graft to a child with acute myeloid leukemia. Each CDR3 is given with its conserved first and last residue. A D gene is named only where the DNA matches it firmly. Size is omitted from some rows. Given values are once, few, many or a class for expanded clones.

D gene,clone size,J gene,V gene,CDR3 protein,CDR3 DNA
TRBD2,many,TRBJ2-7,TRBV20-1,CSARDPSRGGGYEQYF,TGCAGTGCTAGAGACCCTAGCCGCGGGGGAGGCTACGAGCAGTACTTC
.,few,TRBJ1-3,TRBV18,CASSTSAAGGSGNTIYF,TGTGCCAGCTCAACATCGGCAGCAGGAGGCTCTGGAAACACCATATATTTT
.,.,TRBJ2-7,TRBV3-1,CASSQTGTLTYEQYF,TGTGCCAGCAGCCAAACCGGGACACTGACCTACGAGCAGTACTTC
TRBD2,.,TRBJ2-1,TRBV11-2,CASSLWGAGAYNEQFF,TGTGCCAGCAGCTTATGGGGAGCGGGGGCATACAATGAGCAGTTCTTC
.,few,TRBJ1-3,TRBV6-1,CASSPRATAGNTIYF,TGTGCCAGCAGCCCCCGGGCTACGGCTGGAAACACCATATATTTT
TRBD2,many,TRBJ2-7,TRBV20-1,CSAGGRGGTSYEQYF,TGCAGTGCTGGCGGACGCGGGGGGACCTCCTACGAGCAGTACTTC
TRBD1,.,TRBJ2-1,TRBV25-1,CASSEYLTGTGYYNEQFF,TGTGCCAGCAGTGAATATCTAACCGGGACAGGGTACTACAATGAGCAGTTCTTC
.,few,TRBJ2-2,TRBV20-1,CSFQGAGELFF,TGCAGTTTTCAGGGTGCCGGGGAGCTGTTTTTT
.,.,TRBJ2-7,TRBV12-3/TRBV12-4,CASSPRAGQKQYF,TGTGCCAGCAGCCCCCGAGCGGGACAAAAGCAGTACTTC
.,many,TRBJ1-1,TRBV5-1,CASSLGDLNTEAFF,TGCGCCAGCAGCTTAGGGGATTTGAACACTGAAGCTTTCTTT
TRBD1,.,TRBJ1-4,TRBV20-1,CSASTGVTNEKLFF,TGCAGTGCTTCGACAGGGGTCACTAATGAAAAACTGTTTTTT
TRBD2,many,TRBJ2-3,TRBV15,CATSSSGDSTDTQYF,TGTGCCACCAGCAGCAGCGGGGACAGCACAGATACGCAGTATTTT
.,many,TRBJ2-3,TRBV29-1,CSVGGLSDTQYF,TGCAGCGTTGGAGGACTTTCAGATACGCAGTATTTT
.,many,TRBJ1-1,TRBV12-3/TRBV12-4,CASSGRSNTEAFF,TGTGCCAGCAGTGGACGGTCAAACACTGAAGCTTTCTTT
.,.,TRBJ1-2,TRBV5-1,CASSSDPGTLYGYTF,TGCGCCAGCAGCTCGGACCCCGGGACCCTCTATGGCTACACCTTC
.,few,TRBJ2-1,TRBV12-3/TRBV12-4,CASSRPTGNLYNEQFF,TGTGCCAGCAGCCGCCCTACAGGGAACCTTTACAATGAGCAGTTCTTC
.,many,TRBJ1-2,TRBV6-5,CASSSLGWNYGYTF,TGTGCCAGCAGTTCCCTAGGTTGGAACTATGGCTACACCTTC
.,few,TRBJ1-5,TRBV27,CASSLVQGRNQPQHF,TGTGCCAGCAGTTTAGTTCAGGGGAGAAATCAGCCCCAGCATTTT
.,many,TRBJ1-5,TRBV20-1,CSVPGSLGGYSNQPQHF,TGCAGTGTACCCGGGAGCCTAGGGGGTTATAGCAATCAGCCCCAGCATTTT
.,.,TRBJ1-2,TRBV7-9,CASSLGAKLSKGYTF,TGTGCCAGCAGCTTAGGAGCGAAACTGTCCAAGGGCTACACCTTC
.,.,TRBJ2-5,TRBV12-3/TRBV12-4,CASSLSVFQETQYF,TGTGCCAGCAGTTTATCGGTTTTCCAAGAGACCCAGTACTTC
.,many,TRBJ2-7,TRBV4-3,CASSQDGKPDEQYF,TGCGCCAGCAGCCAAGACGGAAAACCGGACGAGCAGTACTTC
.,few,TRBJ2-3,TRBV20-1,CSAPPVGLSDTQYF,TGCAGTGCCCCTCCTGTTGGGTTATCAGATACGCAGTATTTT
.,.,TRBJ1-5,TRBV7-8,CASSVQGYGDNQPQHF,TGTGCCAGCAGCGTACAGGGTTATGGTGACAATCAGCCCCAGCATTTT
.,few,TRBJ1-1,TRBV6-1,CASGAEEGTEAFF,TGTGCCAGCGGGGCAGAGGAAGGAACTGAAGCTTTCTTT
.,.,TRBJ1-4,TRBV20-1,CSAHREVEKLFF,TGCAGTGCCCATCGGGAGGTAGAAAAACTGTTTTTT
TRBD2,.,TRBJ2-1,TRBV6-1,CASSGPGTSGGAMQFF,TGTGCCAGCAGTGGGCCCGGGACTAGCGGGGGGGCAATGCAGTTCTTC
.,many,TRBJ1-4,TRBV4-3,CASSQDRGTNEKLFF,TGCGCCAGCAGCCAAGATAGGGGGACTAATGAAAAACTGTTTTTT
TRBD1,few,TRBJ1-1,TRBV12-3/TRBV12-4,CASTELQGAGTEAFF,TGTGCCAGCACCGAGTTGCAGGGGGCCGGGACTGAAGCTTTCTTT
.,.,TRBJ2-1,TRBV5-1,CASSQPGGARGPYNEQFF,TGCGCCAGCAGCCAACCAGGAGGGGCCAGGGGCCCCTACAATGAGCAGTTCTTC
TRBD1,.,TRBJ1-2,TRBV7-9,CASSLGQGAWGYTF,TGTGCCAGCAGCTTAGGACAGGGGGCGTGGGGCTACACCTTC
.,many,TRBJ2-7,TRBV7-2,CASSLSRDYYEQYF,TGTGCCAGCAGCTTAAGCAGGGATTACTACGAGCAGTACTTC
.,.,TRBJ1-6,TRBV28,CASKRVSDNSPLHF,TGTGCCAGCAAAAGGGTCTCGGATAATTCACCCCTCCACTTT
TRBD2,.,TRBJ2-1,TRBV13,CASRGAGGSFNEQFF,TGTGCCAGCAGGGGGGCGGGGGGCAGCTTCAATGAGCAGTTCTTC
.,.,TRBJ2-2,TRBV7-9,CASSLTKNTGELFF,TGTGCCAGCAGCTTGACTAAAAACACCGGGGAGCTGTTTTTT
TRBD1,.,TRBJ1-2,TRBV13,CASSQPDRGSGYTF,TGTGCCAGCAGCCAGCCCGACAGGGGTTCTGGCTACACCTTC
.,many,TRBJ1-2,TRBV4-1,CASSQIGNQAGYTF,TGCGCCAGCAGCCAAATAGGGAATCAGGCCGGCTACACCTTC
TRBD1,.,TRBJ2-1,TRBV27,CASSLRLGRGPSDEQFF,TGTGCCAGCAGTCTAAGATTGGGCAGGGGGCCTTCGGATGAGCAGTTCTTC
TRBD2,many,TRBJ2-1,TRBV12-3/TRBV12-4,CASSRGVSEQFF,TGTGCCAGCTCCCGGGGGGTCTCCGAGCAGTTCTTC
.,many,TRBJ1-1,TRBV29-1,CSVHLPGRRVTEAFF,TGCAGCGTTCACCTTCCGGGACGGCGGGTTACTGAAGCTTTCTTT
.,few,TRBJ1-2,TRBV7-9,CASSATSYGYTF,TGTGCCAGCAGCGCGACCTCCTATGGCTACACCTTC
TRBD1,many,TRBJ2-5,TRBV27,CASSKTGEKETQYF,TGTGCCAGCAGCAAGACAGGGGAAAAAGAGACCCAGTACTTC
TRBD1,.,TRBJ2-5,TRBV3-1,CASSLRQGGGETQYF,TGTGCCAGCAGCCTGCGACAGGGGGGGGGAGAGACCCAGTACTTC
TRBD1,.,TRBJ2-2,TRBV2,CASLDRGELFF,TGTGCCAGCCTCGACAGGGGAGAGCTGTTTTTT
TRBD2,few,TRBJ2-1,TRBV7-3,CASSISGGAGNEQFF,TGTGCCAGCAGCATTAGCGGGGGGGCGGGCAATGAGCAGTTCTTC
TRBD2,.,TRBJ2-1,TRBV7-2,CASSLASGGAYEQFF,TGTGCCAGCAGCCTCGCTAGCGGGGGGGCTTATGAGCAGTTCTTC
.,.,TRBJ2-3,TRBV7-9,CASRQGEDTQYF,TGTGCCAGCAGGCAGGGAGAAGATACGCAGTATTTT